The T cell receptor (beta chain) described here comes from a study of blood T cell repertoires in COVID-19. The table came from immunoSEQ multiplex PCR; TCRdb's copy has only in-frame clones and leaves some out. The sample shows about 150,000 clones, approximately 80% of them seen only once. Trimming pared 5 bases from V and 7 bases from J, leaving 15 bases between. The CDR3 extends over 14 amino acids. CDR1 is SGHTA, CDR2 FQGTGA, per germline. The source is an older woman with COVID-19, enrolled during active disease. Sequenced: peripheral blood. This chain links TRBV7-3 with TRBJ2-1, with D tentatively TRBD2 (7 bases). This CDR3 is CASSPRGADNEQFF. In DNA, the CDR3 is TGTGCCAGCAGCCCCCGGGGGGCCGATAATGAGCAGTTCTTC. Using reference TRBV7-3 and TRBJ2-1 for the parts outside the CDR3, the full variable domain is GAGVSQTPSNKVTEKGKYVELRCDPISGHTALYWYRQSLGQGPEFLIYFQGTGAADDSGLPNDRFFAVRPEGSVSTLKIQRTERGDSAVYLCASSPRGADNEQFFGPGTRLTVL.